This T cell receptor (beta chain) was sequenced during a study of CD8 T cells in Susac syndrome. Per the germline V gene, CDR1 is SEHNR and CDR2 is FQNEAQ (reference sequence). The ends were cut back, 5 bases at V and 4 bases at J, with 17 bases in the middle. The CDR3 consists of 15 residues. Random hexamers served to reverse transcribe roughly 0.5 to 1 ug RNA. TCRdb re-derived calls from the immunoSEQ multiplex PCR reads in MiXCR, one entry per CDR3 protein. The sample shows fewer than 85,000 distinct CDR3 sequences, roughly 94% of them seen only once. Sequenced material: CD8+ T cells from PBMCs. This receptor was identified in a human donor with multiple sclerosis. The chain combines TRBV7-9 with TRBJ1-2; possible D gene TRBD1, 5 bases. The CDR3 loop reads CASSPPGRERYGYTF. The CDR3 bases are TGTGCCAGCAGCCCCCCCGGCAGGGAACGCTATGGCTACACCTTC.